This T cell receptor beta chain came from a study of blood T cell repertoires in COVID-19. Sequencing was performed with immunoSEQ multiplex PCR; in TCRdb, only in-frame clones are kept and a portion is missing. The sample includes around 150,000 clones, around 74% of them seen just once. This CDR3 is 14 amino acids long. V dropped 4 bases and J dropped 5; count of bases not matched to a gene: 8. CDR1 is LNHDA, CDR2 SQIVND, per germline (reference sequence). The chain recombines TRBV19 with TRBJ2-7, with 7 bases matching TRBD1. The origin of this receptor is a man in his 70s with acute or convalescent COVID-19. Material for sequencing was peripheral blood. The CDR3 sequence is CASSNTGVGDEQYF. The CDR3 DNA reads TGTGCCAGTAGTAATACAGGGGTGGGGGACGAGCAGTACTTC.